The clone carrying this T cell receptor beta chain was seen many times. Trimming took 4 bases from V and 5 from J; bases not matched to a gene: 9. This CDR3 spans 16 amino acids. Germline CDR1 SGHRS, CDR2 YFSETQ. These data originate in a study of regulatory T cells in long-lasting Graves disease. Relying on iRepertoire HTBI primers and Arm-PCR of CDR3 regions, the team built TCR beta libraries. In the original analysis: Gene usage covered approximately 60 TRBV and 14 to 15 TRBJ segments. TCRdb processed the multiplex PCR reads anew with MiXCR; each CDR3 protein has one entry. Clone size and V and J calls follow TCRdb, not the original study. The repertoire holds roughly 400,000 distinct CDR3 sequences, around 21% seen once, with about 20% in the top ten. The time point here: persistent/refractory GD, antithyroid drugs over 5 years with positive TRAb. TCR sequences were obtained from RNA taken from PBMCs.

This chain joins TRBV5-1 and TRBJ2-7; 13 nucleotides line up with TRBD2. The clonotype was recovered from a female donor with Graves disease. This sample comprised peripheral blood mononuclear cells (PBMCs), obtained when the disease was refractory, from a patient treated with antithyroid drugs. The CDR3 sequence: CASSQLPGLAGHEQYF. The CDR3 DNA reads TGCGCCAGCAGCCAACTGCCGGGACTAGCGGGACACGAGCAGTACTTC.